This T cell receptor beta chain appears in the sequencing data of a study of blood T cells in healthy people across ages. Next came a second PCR, run for about 7 to 12 cycles, which used a sample-barcoded 5' primer along with a J-beta primer mix. TCRdb called the 5' RACE reads again in MiXCR, with one record for every CDR3 protein. This repertoire shows approximately 1,700,000 distinct CDR3 sequences, roughly two fifths found once; its top ten account for around 23%. The CDR3 loop spans 15 amino acids. Germline CDR1 and CDR2: DFQATT and SNEGSKA (reference sequence). V dropped 0 bases and J dropped 4; count of bases not matched to a gene: 7.

This sequence joins TRBV20-1 and TRBJ1-1; 8 bases line up with TRBD1. The source of this sequence is a human donor in good health. The sample consisted of blood. This CDR3 reads CSARDRITGGTEAFF. In DNA form, the CDR3 reads TGCAGTGCTAGAGACCGAATTACAGGGGGCACTGAAGCTTTCTTT.